Each of the 29 T cell receptor beta chains below was sequenced from the same sample in a study of shared clonotypes between healthy human individuals. Assay used: immunoSEQ multiplex PCR; TCRdb lists only in-frame clones, some missing. The sample lists 2 million to 3 million clones; roughly nine tenths were seen once. Sequencing was done on a sample of naive CD4+ T cells sorted from blood. Noted subset: CD45RA+ positively selected. The receptors here all came from a man in his late teens or twenties in good health.

This clone was seen only once. This chain joins TRBV29-1 and TRBJ2-2; tentatively, D is TRBD2 (5 bases). This CDR3 is built from 12 residues. Between the trimmed V and J ends, which lost 3 bases and 7 bases, there was a span of 9 bases. Germline V lookup: CDR1 SQVTM, CDR2 ANQGSEA. The CDR3 region has the DNA TGCAGCGTTGATCGGGGTATCGGGGAGCTGTTTTTT. Translating gives CSVDRGIGELFF.

The rearrangement joins TRBV18 to TRBJ2-2; the D gene is possibly TRBD1 (6 bases). Trimming cost V 2 bases and J 6 bases, with 10 bases left between them. CDR1 and CDR2 from the germline V gene are KGHSH and LQKENI. The CDR3 is made up of 14 amino acids. This chain's CDR3 is CASSPSQGSGELFF. The CDR3 nucleotides read TGTGCCAGCTCACCATCACAGGGCTCCGGGGAGCTGTTTTTT.

The rearrangement links TRBV7-2 to TRBJ1-5, with D hard to call. The CDR3 is 15 amino acids. Germline loops: CDR1 SGHTA, CDR2 FQGNSA. Between the trimmed V and J ends, which lost 0 bases and 1 base, there was a span of 7 bases. The CDR3 DNA is TGTGCCAGCAGCTTAGCCAGGATGAGCAATCAGCCCCAGCATTTT. Translation: CASSLARMSNQPQHF.

In DNA form, the CDR3 reads TGTGCCAGCAGTTACTTCCGGGACACTGAAGCTTTCTTT. Protein product: CASSYFRDTEAFF. The chain combines TRBV6-5 with TRBJ1-1, with unresolved D. CDR3 length: 13 amino acids. The germline CDR1 and CDR2 sequences are MNHEY and SVGAGI. V gave up 1 base and J gave up 3 bases, with 6 bases separating them.

V gene TRBV6-5 combines with J gene TRBJ2-2; no clear D. This CDR3 region has 9 residues. The V end lost 7 bases, the J end lost 10 bases, and 4 bases lay between the germline ends. Germline loops: CDR1 MNHEY, CDR2 SVGAGI. The chain's CDR3 is CASTKELFF. For the CDR3, the DNA is TGTGCCAGCACCAAGGAGCTGTTTTTT.

This clone turned up a few times. V is TRBV10-2 and J is TRBJ1-5; 8 bases are a match to TRBD1. This CDR3 comprises 14 residues. Trimming cost V 2 bases and J 4 bases; bases outside gene matches: 1. Germline values: CDR1 WSHSY, CDR2 SAAADI. CDR3: CASSEQGANQPQHF. CDR3 coding DNA: TGCGCCAGCAGTGAGCAGGGGGCAAATCAGCCCCAGCATTTT.

In nucleotides, the CDR3 is TGTGCCAGCAGCCCGGCGGCCATATCTGAAGCTTTCTTT. This gives the protein CASSPAAISEAFF. The chain uses TRBV7-2 and TRBJ1-1; D gene unclear. Germline V gene data show CDR1 as SGHTA and CDR2 as FQGNSA. The CDR3 runs to 13 residues. Trimming pared 5 bases from V and 6 bases from J, leaving 13 bases between.

The genes are TRBV6-1 and TRBJ2-3, with D perhaps matching TRBD1 (5 bases). The CDR3 covers 13 residues. From germline, CDR1 is MNHNS and CDR2 SASEGT. Trimming took off 3 bases at V and 4 bases at J, with 8 bases between the two ends. The chain's CDR3 is CASSDPGSDTQYF. The CDR3 DNA is TGTGCCAGCAGTGATCCAGGGTCAGATACGCAGTATTTT.

This rearrangement joins TRBV4-2 to TRBJ2-2; D may be TRBD2 (6 bases). This CDR3 spans 19 amino acids. V shed 0 bases and J shed 5 bases, with 22 bases lying between them. Germline CDR1 LGHNA, CDR2 YNFKEQ. The CDR3: CASSQEAGTGDRRTGELFF. The CDR3 region has the DNA TGTGCCAGCAGCCAAGAAGCGGGTACGGGAGACCGAAGAACCGGGGAGCTGTTTTTT.

In DNA, the CDR3 is TGCGCCAGCAGCCCTAGACAGGCAGGGCGACCCAACGAGCAGTACTTC. Translating it yields CASSPRQAGRPNEQYF. The V gene is TRBV4-3, the J gene TRBJ2-7; perhaps TRBD1 as D (6 bases). The CDR3 has 16 amino acids. With 4 bases removed from V and 5 bases from J, the gap between germline ends came to 21 bases. Germline CDR1 and CDR2: LGHNA and YSLEER.

This chain connects TRBV29-1 to TRBJ2-6; D unclear. Deletions cut 7 bases from V and 1 base from J, with 8 bases between. CDR3 length: 13 residues. The germline CDR1 and CDR2 sequences are SQVTM and ANQGSEA. CDR3 loop: CSGQASGANVLTF. CDR3 nucleotides: TGCAGCGGCCAAGCTTCTGGGGCCAACGTCCTGACTTTC.

The gene calls are TRBV11-1 and TRBJ1-2, with a weak D call TRBD1 (5 bases). The germline V gene encodes CDR1 SGHAT and CDR2 FQDESV (reference sequence). The CDR3 is 13 residues long. V was trimmed by 6 bases and J by 3 bases, leaving 11 bases between them. CDR3 sequence: CASSPGQDYGYTF. For the CDR3, the DNA is TGTGCCAGCAGTCCGGGGCAGGACTATGGCTACACCTTC.

This clone showed up just a few times. Other nucleotide sequences in the sample specify the same CDR3. The chain uses TRBV18 and TRBJ1-4; no clear D gene. The length of the CDR3 is 12 residues. The germline V and J ends were trimmed by 3 bases and 2 bases, with 1 base remaining between them. Germline V CDR1 and CDR2: KGHSH, LQKENI. DNA of the CDR3: TGTGCCAGCTCACCCACTAATGAAAAACTGTTTTTT. The encoded protein is CASSPTNEKLFF.

The chain carries TRBV9 and TRBJ2-7; TRBD1 aligns across 8 bases. J gave up 4 bases and V 4 bases, and 13 bases lay outside the gene matches. Looked up from germline, CDR1 is SGDLS and CDR2 is YYNGEE. The CDR3 length is 16 residues. The CDR3 is CASSLHPGTGPYEQYF. DNA of the CDR3: TGTGCCAGCAGCCTACACCCCGGGACAGGACCTTACGAGCAGTACTTC.

The chain has TRBV29-1 and TRBJ2-7, with D possibly being TRBD2 (7 bases). Per the germline V gene, CDR1 is SQVTM and CDR2 is ANQGSEA. Trimming left V 7 bases short and J 3 bases short, with 13 bases between. CDR3 size: 12 residues. In nucleotides, the CDR3 is TGCAGCGGGGGGGGCAACGGCTACGAGCAGTACTTC. This sequence encodes CSGGGNGYEQYF.

The chain links TRBV28 to TRBJ1-2, with TRBD1 matching over 10 bases. Germline assignment: CDR1 MDHEN and CDR2 SYDVKM. The length of the CDR3 is 16 residues. V trimming: 6 bases; J trimming: 1 base; junction bases outside the gene matches: 8. Here the CDR3 reads CASSRGTGALNYGYTF. Written as DNA, the CDR3 is TGTGCCAGCAGCCGAGGGACAGGGGCGCTTAACTATGGCTACACCTTC.

V is TRBV5-1 and J is TRBJ2-2; D perhaps matches TRBD2 (5 bases). The germline V and J ends were trimmed by 4 bases and 6 bases, with 16 bases remaining between them. The germline CDR1 and CDR2 sequences are SGHRS and YFSETQ. This CDR3 has 15 residues. The CDR3, as DNA: TGCGCCAGCAGCCCATCATACAACGGGGCCGGGGAGCTGTTTTTT. Translation gives CASSPSYNGAGELFF.

The chain links TRBV15 to TRBJ1-5; the D gene is possibly TRBD1 (5 bases). Germline lookup yields CDR1 LNHNV and CDR2 YYDKDF (reference sequence). The germline V and J ends were trimmed by 10 bases and 9 bases, with 25 bases remaining between them. The CDR3 has 15 residues. The CDR3 DNA sequence: TGTGCCAGGGCGGGACGGCAGCGCTCGCACCGGCCCCAGCATTTT. Its protein product is CARAGRQRSHRPQHF. The complete variable domain, with remaining parts taken from reference TRBV15 and TRBJ1-5, reads DAMVIQNPRYQVTQFGKPVTLSCSQTLNHNVMYWYQQKSSQAPKLLFHYYDKDFNNEADTPDNFQSRRPNTSFCFLDIRSPGLGDTAMYLCARAGRQRSHRPQHFGDGTRLSIL.

The CDR3 spells CASTGVRGGEQYF. DNA of the CDR3: TGTGCCAGCACTGGGGTTAGGGGAGGCGAGCAGTACTTC. V and J are TRBV2 and TRBJ2-7; tentative D call: TRBD2 (6 bases). The CDR3 is 13 residues long. Trimming left V 7 bases short and J 6 bases short, with 16 bases between. Looked up from germline, CDR1 is SNHLY and CDR2 is FYNNEI.

The CDR3 sequence: CASSYKDLGYEQYF. CDR3 nucleotide sequence: TGTGCCAGCAGTTACAAAGACCTTGGATACGAGCAGTACTTC. The chain joins TRBV6-5 to TRBJ2-7; D is uncertain. Germline lookup yields CDR1 MNHEY and CDR2 SVGAGI. The CDR3 consists of 14 residues. Trimming pared 2 bases from V and 4 bases from J, leaving 12 bases between.

V is TRBV9 and J is TRBJ2-3; 9 nucleotides match TRBD2. Germline-derived CDR1 and CDR2 are SGDLS and YYNGEE. J gave up 4 bases and V 1 base, and 7 bases lay outside the gene matches. The CDR3 extends over 16 amino acids. The CDR3 loop reads CASSVSSGTVADTQYF. For the CDR3, the DNA is TGTGCCAGCAGCGTATCTAGCGGGACAGTGGCAGATACGCAGTATTTT.

The J gene is TRBJ2-7, the V gene TRBV5-6; 9 bases are a match to TRBD1. CDR1 and CDR2 (germline): SGHDT, YYEEEE. This CDR3 contains 14 residues. V shed 4 bases, J shed 4 bases, and the junction held 6 bases outside the gene matches. CDR3 coding DNA: TGTGCCAGCAGCAACCGGGACAGGGCTTACGAGCAGTACTTC. This translates into CASSNRDRAYEQYF.

V is TRBV18 and J is TRBJ2-5; D remains unclear. Germline V gene data show CDR1 as KGHSH and CDR2 as LQKENI. The length of the CDR3 is 13 residues. V was shortened by 3 bases and J by 7 bases, with 12 bases between the two germline ends. For the CDR3, the DNA is TGTGCCAGCTCACCCCTGGCAGGTGGGACCCAGTACTTC. Its translation: CASSPLAGGTQYF.

The rearrangement uses TRBV6-6 and TRBJ1-6; TRBD1 matches 7 bases. CDR3 length: 15 amino acids. The germline V gene encodes CDR1 MNHNY and CDR2 SVGAGI (reference sequence). Losses at the gene ends were 0 bases for V and 7 bases for J; bases not matched to a gene: 3. The CDR3 region is CASSYSTGPNSPLHF. As DNA, the CDR3 is TGTGCCAGCAGTTACTCGACAGGGCCCAATTCACCCCTCCACTTT.

Concerning this clone itself: The same CDR3 arises from other DNA sequences in this sample as well. V gene TRBV7-9 combines with J gene TRBJ2-5, with 9 bases matching TRBD2. The CDR3 is 14 residues long. The junction had 1 base not matched to a gene; V was cut back by 1 base and J by 4 bases. Germline V gives CDR1 SEHNR, CDR2 FQNEAQ (reference sequence). CDR3: CASSLVAGAETQYF. DNA for the CDR3: TGTGCCAGCAGCTTAGTAGCGGGGGCAGAGACCCAGTACTTC.

This chain links TRBV7-7 with TRBJ2-5, with 8 bases aligning to TRBD1. The CDR3 is 12 amino acids. Germline CDR1 SSHAT, CDR2 FNYEAQ (reference sequence). CDR3 amino acids: CASSTGAETQYF. The CDR3 DNA reads as TGTGCTAGCTCGACAGGGGCCGAGACCCAGTACTTC.

This chain links TRBV30 with TRBJ2-3; TRBD2 matches 11 bases. V was pared by 3 bases and J by 0 bases, with 8 bases of the junction left unmatched. From germline, CDR1 is GTSNPN and CDR2 SVGIG (reference sequence). The CDR3 loop spans 17 amino acids. For the CDR3, the DNA is TGTGCCTGGAGCCATACCCGGACTAGCGGGAGCACAGATACGCAGTATTTT. Translating it yields CAWSHTRTSGSTDTQYF.

The genes are TRBV7-2 and TRBJ2-1, with 10 bases matching TRBD2. V trimming: 5 bases; J trimming: 5 bases; junction bases outside the gene matches: 18. The CDR3 runs to 19 residues. Germline loops: CDR1 SGHTA, CDR2 FQGNSA. CDR3 residues: CASSRPPRRLAGVHNEQFF. CDR3 in DNA: TGTGCCAGCAGCCGACCCCCAAGGCGTCTAGCGGGAGTCCACAATGAGCAGTTCTTC.

The chain links TRBV2 to TRBJ1-1; no reliable D call. V was shortened by 6 bases and J by 1 base, with 12 bases between the two germline ends. Germline values: CDR1 SNHLY, CDR2 FYNNEI. The CDR3 spans 14 residues. DNA of the CDR3: TGTGCCAGCAGCAAGGAAGTCAGGAACACTGAAGCTTTCTTT. This encodes CASSKEVRNTEAFF.